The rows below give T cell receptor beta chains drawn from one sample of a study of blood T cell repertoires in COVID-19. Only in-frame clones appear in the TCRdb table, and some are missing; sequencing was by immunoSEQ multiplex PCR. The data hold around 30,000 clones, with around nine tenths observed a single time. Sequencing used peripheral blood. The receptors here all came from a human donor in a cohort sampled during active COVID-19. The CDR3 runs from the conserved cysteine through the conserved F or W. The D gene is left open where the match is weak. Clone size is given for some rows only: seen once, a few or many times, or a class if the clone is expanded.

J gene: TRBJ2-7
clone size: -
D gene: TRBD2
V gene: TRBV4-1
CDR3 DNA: TGCGCCAGCAGCCAACCCGTTCCGGGGGGCGAGCAGTACTTC
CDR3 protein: CASSQPVPGGEQYF

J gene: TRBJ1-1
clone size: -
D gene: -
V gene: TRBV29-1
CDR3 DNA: TGCAGCGTTGGGGGAGGGACTGAAGCTTTCTTT
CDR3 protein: CSVGGGTEAFF

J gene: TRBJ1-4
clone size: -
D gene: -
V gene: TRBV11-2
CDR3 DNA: TGTGCCAGCAGCTCCGCAGGGTTTGCAACTAATGAAAAACTGTTTTTT
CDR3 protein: CASSSAGFATNEKLFF

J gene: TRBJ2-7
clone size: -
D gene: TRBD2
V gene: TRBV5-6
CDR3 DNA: TGTGCCAGCAGCGGCAGGCCTAGCGGGGGGGCTGGCGAGCAGTACTTC
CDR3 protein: CASSGRPSGGAGEQYF

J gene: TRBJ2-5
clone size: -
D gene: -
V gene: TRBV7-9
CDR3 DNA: TGTGCCAGCAGCTTGTCCCACGGGGAGACCCAGTACTTC
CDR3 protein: CASSLSHGETQYF

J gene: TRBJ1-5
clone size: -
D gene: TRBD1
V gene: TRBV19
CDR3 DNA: TGTGCCAGTAGTATTTATCCAGGGGGAGGCAATCAGCCCCAGCATTTT
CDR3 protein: CASSIYPGGGNQPQHF

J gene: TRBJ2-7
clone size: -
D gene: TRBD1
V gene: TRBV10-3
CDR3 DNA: TGTGCCTCAGGACAGGGTCGCGAGCAGTACTTC
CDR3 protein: CASGQGREQYF

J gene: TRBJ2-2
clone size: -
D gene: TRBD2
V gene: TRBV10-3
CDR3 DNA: TGTGCCATCAGTGGGTCCCTAGCGGGGGGATCGAACACCGGGGAGCTGTTTTTT
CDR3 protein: CAISGSLAGGSNTGELFF

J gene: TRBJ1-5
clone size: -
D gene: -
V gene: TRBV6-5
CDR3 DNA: TGTGCCAGCAGGACAGGTTCATACCAGCCCCAGCATTTT
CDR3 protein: CASRTGSYQPQHF

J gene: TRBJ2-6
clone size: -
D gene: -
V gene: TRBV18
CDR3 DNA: TGTGCCAGCAAGGCTAGCTCTGGGGCCAACGTCCTGACTTTC
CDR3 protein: CASKASSGANVLTF

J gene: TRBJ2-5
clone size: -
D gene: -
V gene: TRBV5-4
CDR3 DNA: TGTGCCAGCAGCTTCGACCCGACGGGTTGGGAGACCCAGTACTTC
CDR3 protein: CASSFDPTGWETQYF

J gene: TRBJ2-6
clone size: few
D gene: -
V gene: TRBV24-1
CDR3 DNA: TGTGCCACCAGTGGAATAGGAGGAGGGGGCTTGTCCAACGTCCTGACTTTC
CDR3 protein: CATSGIGGGGLSNVLTF

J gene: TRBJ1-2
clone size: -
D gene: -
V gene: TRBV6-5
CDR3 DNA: TGTGCCAGCAGCCAGCGGGGCAGGTCCTATGGCTACACCTTC
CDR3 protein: CASSQRGRSYGYTF

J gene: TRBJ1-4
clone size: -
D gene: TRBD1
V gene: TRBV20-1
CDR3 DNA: TGCAGTGCTAGTTCACCGGGACAGGGGAATGAAAAACTGTTTTTT
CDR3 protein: CSASSPGQGNEKLFF

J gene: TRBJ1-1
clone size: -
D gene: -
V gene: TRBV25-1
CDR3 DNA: TGTGCCAGCAGTGAGAGGGTTGGGGGAGGGAGGTCTGAAGCTTTCTTT
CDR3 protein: CASSERVGGGRSEAFF

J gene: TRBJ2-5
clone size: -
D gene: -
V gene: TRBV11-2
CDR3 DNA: TGTGCCAGCAGCTTAGTCGGGTCACAGACCCAGTACTTC
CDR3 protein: CASSLVGSQTQYF

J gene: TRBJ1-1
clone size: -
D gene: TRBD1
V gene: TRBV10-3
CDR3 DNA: TGTGCCATCAGCTGGACAGGGGAGGACACTGAAGCTTTCTTT
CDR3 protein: CAISWTGEDTEAFF

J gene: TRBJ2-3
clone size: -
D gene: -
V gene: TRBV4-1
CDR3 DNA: TGCGCCAGCAGCCTTATCATGCGGAAGAGCACAGATACGCAGTATTTT
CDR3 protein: CASSLIMRKSTDTQYF

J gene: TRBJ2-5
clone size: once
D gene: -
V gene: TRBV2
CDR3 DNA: TGTGCCAGCAGTGCGCGCGGCGGGGAAGAGACCCAGTACTTC
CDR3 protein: CASSARGGEETQYF

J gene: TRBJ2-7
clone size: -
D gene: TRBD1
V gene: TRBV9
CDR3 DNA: TGTGCCAGCAGCGTAGATGACAGGGCAGCCTACGAGCAGTACTTC
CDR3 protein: CASSVDDRAAYEQYF

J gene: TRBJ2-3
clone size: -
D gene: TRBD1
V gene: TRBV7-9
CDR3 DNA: TGTGCCAGCAGCTTAGTGGTAGGACAGGGCACAGATACGCAGTATTTT
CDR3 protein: CASSLVVGQGTDTQYF

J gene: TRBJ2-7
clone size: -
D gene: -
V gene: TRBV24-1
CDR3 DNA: TGTGCCACCAGTGACCCTCAGGGGTGGGAGCAGTACTTC
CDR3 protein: CATSDPQGWEQYF

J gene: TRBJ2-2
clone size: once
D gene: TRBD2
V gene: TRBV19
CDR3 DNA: TGTGCCAGTAGCCCCCTAGCGGGGGGGAACACCGGGGAGCTGTTTTTT
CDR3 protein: CASSPLAGGNTGELFF

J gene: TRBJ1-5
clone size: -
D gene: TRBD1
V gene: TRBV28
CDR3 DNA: TGTGCCAGCTTATCAGGGGGCTTCGGCAATCAGCCCCAGCATTTT
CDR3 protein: CASLSGGFGNQPQHF

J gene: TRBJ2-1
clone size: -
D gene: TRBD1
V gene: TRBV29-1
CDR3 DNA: TGCAGCGTTGAGAAAGGGACAGGCTTCGACAATGAGCAGTTCTTC
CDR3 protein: CSVEKGTGFDNEQFF

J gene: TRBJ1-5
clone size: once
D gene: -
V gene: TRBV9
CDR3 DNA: TGTGCCAGCCTGTCAGGGGCCCACCTTAGAAAGCCCCAGCATTTT
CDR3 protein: CASLSGAHLRKPQHF

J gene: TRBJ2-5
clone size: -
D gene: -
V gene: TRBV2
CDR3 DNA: TGTGCCAGCGCCTCCGGGGGGCGCGAGACCCAGTACTTC
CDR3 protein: CASASGGRETQYF

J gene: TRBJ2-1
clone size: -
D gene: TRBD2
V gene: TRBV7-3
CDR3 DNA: TGTGCCAGCAGCTTACACGGGGGGGCCGGAAATGAGCAGTTCTTC
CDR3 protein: CASSLHGGAGNEQFF

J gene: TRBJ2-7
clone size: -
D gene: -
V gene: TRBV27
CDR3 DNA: TGTGCCAGCAGTTTAGGGCAGTCCTACGAGCAGTACTTC
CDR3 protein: CASSLGQSYEQYF

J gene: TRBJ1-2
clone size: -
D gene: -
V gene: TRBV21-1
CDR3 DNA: TGTGCCAGCAGCCGATTAGGACAGGGCGCTGCCAAGTATGGCTACACCTTC
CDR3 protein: CASSRLGQGAAKYGYTF

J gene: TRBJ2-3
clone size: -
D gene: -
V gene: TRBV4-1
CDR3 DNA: TGCGCCAGCAGCCAAGTGGCGGGGACTAGCACAGATACGCAGTATTTT
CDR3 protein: CASSQVAGTSTDTQYF

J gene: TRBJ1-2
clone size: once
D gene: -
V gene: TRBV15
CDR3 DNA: TGTGCCACCAGCAGAGATGCTCAGGGTGGTGGCTACACCTTC
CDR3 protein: CATSRDAQGGGYTF

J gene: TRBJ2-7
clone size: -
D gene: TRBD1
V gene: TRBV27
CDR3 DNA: TGTGCCAGCACCGACAGGGGGGTCCTAGACGAGCAGTACTTC
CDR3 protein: CASTDRGVLDEQYF

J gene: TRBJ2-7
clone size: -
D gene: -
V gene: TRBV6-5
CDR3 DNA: TGTGCCAGCAGTCAAACCACAGGGCCCCAGTACTTC
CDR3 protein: CASSQTTGPQYF

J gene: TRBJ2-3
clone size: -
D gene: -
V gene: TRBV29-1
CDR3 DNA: TGCAGCGTTCACAGAGGGGGTGGGATTACGGAATCAGATACGCAGTATTTT
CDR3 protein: CSVHRGGGITESDTQYF

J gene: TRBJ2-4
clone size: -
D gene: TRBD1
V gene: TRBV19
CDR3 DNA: TGTGCCAGTAGTACCACAGGGGTAGCCAAAAACATTCAGTACTTC
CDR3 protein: CASSTTGVAKNIQYF

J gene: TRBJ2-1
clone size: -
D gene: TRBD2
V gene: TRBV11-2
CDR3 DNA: TGTGCCAGCAGCTTAGGCGGGGGGACCTGGAATGAGCAGTTCTTC
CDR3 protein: CASSLGGGTWNEQFF

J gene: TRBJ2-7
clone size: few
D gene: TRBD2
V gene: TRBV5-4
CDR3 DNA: TGTGCCAGCACAAATCGGGGGGACGAGCAGTACTTC
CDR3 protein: CASTNRGDEQYF

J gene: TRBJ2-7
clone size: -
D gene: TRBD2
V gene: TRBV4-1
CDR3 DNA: TGCGCCAGCAGCCAAGATCATGGACTAGCGGGGAGAACCTACGAGCAGTACTTC
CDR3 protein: CASSQDHGLAGRTYEQYF

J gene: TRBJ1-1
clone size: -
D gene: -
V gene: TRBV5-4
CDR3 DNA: TGTGCCAGCAGCTTGTCTCTCAGCAGGTCGGTGAACACTGAAGCTTTCTTT
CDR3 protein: CASSLSLSRSVNTEAFF

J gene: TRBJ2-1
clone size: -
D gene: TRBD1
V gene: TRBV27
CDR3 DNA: TGTGCCAGCAGTCTCCAACAGGGGGCAGGGGAGCAGTTCTTC
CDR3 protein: CASSLQQGAGEQFF

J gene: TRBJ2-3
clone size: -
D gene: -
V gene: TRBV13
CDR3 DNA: TGTGCCAGCAGCTCTCGCCAGAGCACAGATACGCAGTATTTT
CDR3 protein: CASSSRQSTDTQYF

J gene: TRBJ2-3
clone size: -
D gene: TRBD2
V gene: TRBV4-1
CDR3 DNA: TGCGCCAGCAGCCAAGAGACTAGCGGGAGTCTTCGCACAGATACGCAGTATTTT
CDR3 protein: CASSQETSGSLRTDTQYF

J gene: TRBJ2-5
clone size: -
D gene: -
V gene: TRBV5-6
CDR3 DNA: TGTGCCAGCAGCCCCTACAGCCAAGAGACCCAGTACTTC
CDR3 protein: CASSPYSQETQYF

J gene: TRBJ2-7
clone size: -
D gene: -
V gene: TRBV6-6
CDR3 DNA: TGTGCCAGCAGTTACTCGGGCCAGGGAACATACGAGCAGTACTTC
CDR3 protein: CASSYSGQGTYEQYF

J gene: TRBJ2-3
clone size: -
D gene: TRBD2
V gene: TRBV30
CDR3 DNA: TGTGCCTGGAGTGTACTGGCGGGGGGGCCCACAGATACGCAGTATTTT
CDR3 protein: CAWSVLAGGPTDTQYF

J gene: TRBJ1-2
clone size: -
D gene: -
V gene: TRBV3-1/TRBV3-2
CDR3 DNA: TGTGCCAGCAGCCAAGAACAACCTAACTATGGCTACACCTTC
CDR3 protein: CASSQEQPNYGYTF

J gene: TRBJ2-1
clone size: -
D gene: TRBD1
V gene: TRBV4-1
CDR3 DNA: TGCGCCAGCAGCCAAGATTTGAGGGGGCACAACTACAATGAGCAGTTCTTC
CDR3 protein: CASSQDLRGHNYNEQFF

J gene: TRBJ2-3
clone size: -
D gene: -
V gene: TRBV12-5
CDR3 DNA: TGTGCTAGCTCCCGCCTGGGGGGAAGTTATACAGATACGCAGTATTTT
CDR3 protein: CASSRLGGSYTDTQYF

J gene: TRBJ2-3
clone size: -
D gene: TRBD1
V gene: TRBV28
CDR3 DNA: TGTGCCAGCAGCCCCGACAGGGGAGATACGCAGTATTTT
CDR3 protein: CASSPDRGDTQYF

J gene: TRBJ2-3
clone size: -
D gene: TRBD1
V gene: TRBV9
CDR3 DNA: TGTGCCAGCAGCTTGGGGACAGGCGTAGATACGCAGTATTTT
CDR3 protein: CASSLGTGVDTQYF

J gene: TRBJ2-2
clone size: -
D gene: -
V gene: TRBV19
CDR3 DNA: TGTGCCAGTACAGGGGCGAACACCGGGGAGCTGTTTTTT
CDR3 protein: CASTGANTGELFF

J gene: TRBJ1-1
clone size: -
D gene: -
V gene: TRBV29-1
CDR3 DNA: TGCAGCGTTGAGGAGGGCGGGGACACTGAAGCTTTCTTT
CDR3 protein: CSVEEGGDTEAFF

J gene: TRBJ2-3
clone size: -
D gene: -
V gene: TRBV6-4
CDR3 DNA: TGTGCCAGCAGTGCCGACAGGGGAGGGGGAGATACGCAGTATTTT
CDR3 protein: CASSADRGGGDTQYF

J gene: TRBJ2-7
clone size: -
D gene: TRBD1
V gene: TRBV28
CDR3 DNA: TGTGCCAGCAGTACGGACAGGGATTCCTACGAGCAGTACTTC
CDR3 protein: CASSTDRDSYEQYF